Presented here are 5 T cell receptor beta chains from one specimen sequenced in a study of blood T cell repertoires in COVID-19. The assay was immunoSEQ multiplex PCR, and TCRdb's table has in-frame clones only and misses some. The sample has some 400,000 clones, roughly 90% seen once. Sequencing input: PBMCs or T cells enriched from blood (not recorded which). Every receptor here comes from a woman in her 40s who had been exposed to COVID-19.

V usage is TRBV9 and J usage is TRBJ1-2; 9 positions match TRBD1. Germline V gene lookup returns CDR1 SGDLS and CDR2 YYNGEE. Trimming at V came to 3 bases and at J to 6 bases, leaving 15 bases not matched to a gene. The CDR3 is 17 amino acids. This chain's CDR3 is CASSANTGTGYSHGYTF. The DNA for the CDR3 is TGTGCCAGCAGCGCGAATACCGGGACAGGGTATTCGCATGGCTACACCTTC.

This chain joins TRBV30 and TRBJ1-4; possible D gene TRBD1, 5 bases. The germline CDR1 and CDR2 sequences are GTSNPN and SVGIG (reference sequence). The length of the CDR3 is 13 residues. V was trimmed by 5 bases and J by 1 base, leaving 8 bases between them. Written as DNA, the CDR3 is TGTGCCTGGGCGCAGGGAACTAATGAAAAACTGTTTTTT. Its protein is CAWAQGTNEKLFF.

This clone was detected a few times. The rearrangement joins TRBV5-6 to TRBJ2-7; 10 positions match TRBD1. Looked up from germline, CDR1 is SGHDT and CDR2 is YYEEEE. The ends lost 1 base at V and 6 bases at J; junction bases unmatched: 4. This CDR3 comprises 14 residues. As DNA, the CDR3 is TGTGCCAGCAGCTTGCCACGGACAGGGGGCGAGCAGTACTTC. It is translated as CASSLPRTGGEQYF.

This chain connects TRBV29-1 to TRBJ1-2; 12 nucleotides agree with TRBD1. CDR1 and CDR2 from the germline V gene are SQVTM and ANQGSEA. The CDR3 runs 13 residues. Trimming took 7 bases from V and 6 from J; bases not matched to a gene: 6. DNA of the CDR3: TGCAGCGCCGAGGGACAGGGGGCGAATGGCTACACCTTC. The encoded protein is CSAEGQGANGYTF.

There are a few counts of this clone. V gene TRBV18 combines with J gene TRBJ1-2, with D uncertain. The germline V and J ends were trimmed by 3 bases and 5 bases, with 7 bases remaining between them. The germline V gene has CDR1 KGHSH and CDR2 LQKENI. The CDR3 loop spans 12 amino acids. The chain's CDR3 is CASSPQDYGYTF. The CDR3 region has the DNA TGTGCCAGCTCACCGCAGGATTATGGCTACACCTTC.